A selection of T cell receptor beta chains follows, all from one sample in a study of control samples from healthy donors and cancer patients. TCRdb keeps only in-frame clones here, not all; method: immunoSEQ multiplex PCR. Of some 130,000 clones listed, roughly 92% were seen once; the top ten hold around 6%. Material: blood. These receptors originate from a man in his late teens or twenties in good health. The conserved cysteine and the conserved F or W are not part of the CDR3 here.

J: TRBJ1-2; V: TRBV20-1; CDR3: SASVHRKGFGYT
J: TRBJ1-2; V: TRBV4-1; CDR3: ASSHPSWDRERYGYT
J: TRBJ1-3; V: TRBV10-1; CDR3: ASSESGGSGNTIY
J: TRBJ2-3; V: TRBV5-3; CDR3: ARSPRGGGTDTQY
J: TRBJ2-7; V: TRBV9; CDR3: ASSVGGDPFYEQY
J: TRBJ1-5; V: TRBV28; CDR3: ASRGYSNQPQH
J: TRBJ2-3; V: TRBV5-1; CDR3: ASSLGRGTRADTQY
J: TRBJ2-7; V: TRBV27; CDR3: ASSLRGGTSYEQY
J: TRBJ1-3; V: TRBV6-1; CDR3: ASSETGRNTIY
J: TRBJ1-1; V: TRBV20-1; CDR3: SASFGALNTEAF
J: TRBJ2-4; V: TRBV6-5; CDR3: ASGSSGVRNIQY
J: TRBJ1-3; V: TRBV5-1; CDR3: ASSFSVTGNTIY
J: TRBJ2-3; V: TRBV29-1; CDR3: SASTGITDTQY
J: TRBJ2-7; V: TRBV27; CDR3: ASAVVRSYEQY
J: TRBJ2-3; V: TRBV5-1; CDR3: ASRTGETSDTQY
J: TRBJ2-3; V: TRBV5-4; CDR3: ASSFSGGPNTDTQY
J: TRBJ2-2; V: TRBV19; CDR3: ASSIGTNSGELF
J: TRBJ2-1; V: TRBV6-2/TRBV6-3; CDR3: ASSFPSGGAQSEQF
J: TRBJ2-7; V: TRBV19; CDR3: ASSIMMSSYEQY
J: TRBJ1-2; V: TRBV19; CDR3: ASSIPPDSYGYT
J: TRBJ1-1; V: TRBV6-6; CDR3: ASSYLLVGTTEAF
J: TRBJ2-5; V: TRBV20-1; CDR3: SASLAGGLRETQY